This T cell receptor beta chain came from a study of cytomegalovirus exposure and HLA in healthy donors. General study findings and limits: Reports indicate that TCR beta sequences accurately predicted the HLA-A and HLA-B alleles of most subjects.

The table lists this clone with a count of one. What it binds is unknown. Vbeta (60) and Jbeta (13) primers were used in the PCR. Method: immunoSEQ multiplex PCR; TCRdb's copy keeps in-frame clones and lacks some. The sample holds over 150,000 clones; around 80% are singletons and the top ten take 1.4%. There are 16 residues in the CDR3. The V gene's germline CDR1 is SGDLS and CDR2 YYNGEE. V lost 4 bases to trimming and J lost 6 bases; unmatched junction nucleotides: 14. The sample consisted of PBMCs. The chain combines TRBV9 with TRBJ1-2, with 8 bases identical to TRBD1. The sequence came from a woman in her twenties or thirties in good health and CMV-seropositive. The CDR3 protein is CASSKRGDRNHHGYTF. CDR3 bases: TGTGCCAGCAGCAAACGTGGGGACAGGAATCACCATGGCTACACCTTC.